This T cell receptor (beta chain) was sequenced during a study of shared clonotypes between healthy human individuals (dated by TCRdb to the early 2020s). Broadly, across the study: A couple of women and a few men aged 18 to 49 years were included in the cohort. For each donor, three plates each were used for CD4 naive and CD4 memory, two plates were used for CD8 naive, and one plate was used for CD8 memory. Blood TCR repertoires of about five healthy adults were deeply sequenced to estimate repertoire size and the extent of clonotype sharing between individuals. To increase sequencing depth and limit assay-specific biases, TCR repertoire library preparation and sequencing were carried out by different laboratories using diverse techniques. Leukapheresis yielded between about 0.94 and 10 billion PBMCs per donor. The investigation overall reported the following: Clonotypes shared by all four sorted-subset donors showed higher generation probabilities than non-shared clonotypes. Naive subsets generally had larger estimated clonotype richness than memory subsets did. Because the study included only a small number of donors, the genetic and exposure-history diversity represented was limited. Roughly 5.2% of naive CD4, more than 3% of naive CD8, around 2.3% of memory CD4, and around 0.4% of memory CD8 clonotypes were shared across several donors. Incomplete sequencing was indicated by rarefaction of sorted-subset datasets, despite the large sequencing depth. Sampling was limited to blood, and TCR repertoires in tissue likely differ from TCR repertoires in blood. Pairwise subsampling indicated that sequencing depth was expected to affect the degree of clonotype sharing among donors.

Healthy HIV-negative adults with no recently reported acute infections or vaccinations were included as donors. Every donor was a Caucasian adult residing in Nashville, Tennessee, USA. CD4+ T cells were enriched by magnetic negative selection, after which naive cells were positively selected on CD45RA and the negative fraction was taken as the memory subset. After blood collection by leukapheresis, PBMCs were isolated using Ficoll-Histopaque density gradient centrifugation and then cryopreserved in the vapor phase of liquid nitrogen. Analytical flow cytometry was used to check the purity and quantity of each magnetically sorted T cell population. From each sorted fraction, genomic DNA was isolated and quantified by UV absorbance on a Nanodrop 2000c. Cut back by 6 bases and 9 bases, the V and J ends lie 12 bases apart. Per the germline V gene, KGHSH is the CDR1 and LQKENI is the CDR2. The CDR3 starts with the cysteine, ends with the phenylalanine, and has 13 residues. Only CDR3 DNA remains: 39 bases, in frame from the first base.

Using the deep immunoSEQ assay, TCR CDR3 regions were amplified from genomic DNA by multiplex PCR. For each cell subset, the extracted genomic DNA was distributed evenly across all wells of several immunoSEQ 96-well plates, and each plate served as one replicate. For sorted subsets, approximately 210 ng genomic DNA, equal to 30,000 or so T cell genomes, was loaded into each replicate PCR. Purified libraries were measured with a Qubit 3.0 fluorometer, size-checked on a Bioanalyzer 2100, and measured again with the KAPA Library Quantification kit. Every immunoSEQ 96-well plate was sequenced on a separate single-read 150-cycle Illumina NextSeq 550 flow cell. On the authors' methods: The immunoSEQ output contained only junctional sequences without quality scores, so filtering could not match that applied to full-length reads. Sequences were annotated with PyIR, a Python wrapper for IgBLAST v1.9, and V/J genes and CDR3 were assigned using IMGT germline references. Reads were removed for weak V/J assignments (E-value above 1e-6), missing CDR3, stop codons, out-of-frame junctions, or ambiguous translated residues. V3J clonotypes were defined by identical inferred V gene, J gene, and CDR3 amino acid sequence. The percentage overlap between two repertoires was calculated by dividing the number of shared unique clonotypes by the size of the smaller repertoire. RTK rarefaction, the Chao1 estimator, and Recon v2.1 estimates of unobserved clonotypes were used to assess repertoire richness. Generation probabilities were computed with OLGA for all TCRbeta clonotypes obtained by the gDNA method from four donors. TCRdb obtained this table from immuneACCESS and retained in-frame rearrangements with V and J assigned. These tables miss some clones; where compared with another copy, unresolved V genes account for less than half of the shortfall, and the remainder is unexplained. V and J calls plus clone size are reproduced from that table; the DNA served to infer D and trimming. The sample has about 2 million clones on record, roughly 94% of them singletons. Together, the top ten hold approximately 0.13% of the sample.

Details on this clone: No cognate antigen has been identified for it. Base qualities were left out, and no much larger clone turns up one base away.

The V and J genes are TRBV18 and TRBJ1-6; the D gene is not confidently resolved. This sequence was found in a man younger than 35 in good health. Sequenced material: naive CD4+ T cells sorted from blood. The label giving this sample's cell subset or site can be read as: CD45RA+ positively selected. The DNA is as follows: TGTGCCAGCTCTTTCGGTCGGGCTTCACCCCTCCACTTT. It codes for CASSFGRASPLHF.